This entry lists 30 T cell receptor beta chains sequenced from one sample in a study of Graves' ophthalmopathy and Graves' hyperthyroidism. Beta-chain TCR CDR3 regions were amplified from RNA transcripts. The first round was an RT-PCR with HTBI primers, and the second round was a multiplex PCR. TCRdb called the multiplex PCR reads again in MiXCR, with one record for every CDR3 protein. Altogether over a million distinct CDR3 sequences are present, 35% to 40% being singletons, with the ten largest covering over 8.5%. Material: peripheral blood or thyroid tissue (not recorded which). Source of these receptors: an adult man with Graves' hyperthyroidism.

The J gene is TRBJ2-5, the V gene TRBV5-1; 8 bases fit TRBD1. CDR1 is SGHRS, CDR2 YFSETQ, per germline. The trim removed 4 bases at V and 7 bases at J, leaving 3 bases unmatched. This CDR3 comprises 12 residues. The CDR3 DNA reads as TGCGCCAGCAGCCAGACAGGGGTGACCCAGTACTTC. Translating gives CASSQTGVTQYF.

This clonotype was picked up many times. CDR3 coding DNA: TGTGCCAGCAGCCCGATCTGGACAGGGGGTTACGAGCAGTACTTC. Protein sequence: CASSPIWTGGYEQYF. The chain links TRBV7-9 to TRBJ2-7; 10 bases align to TRBD1. This CDR3 is built from 15 residues. V shed 5 bases, J shed 4 bases, and the junction held 8 bases outside the gene matches. Germline V CDR1 and CDR2: SEHNR, FQNEAQ (reference sequence).

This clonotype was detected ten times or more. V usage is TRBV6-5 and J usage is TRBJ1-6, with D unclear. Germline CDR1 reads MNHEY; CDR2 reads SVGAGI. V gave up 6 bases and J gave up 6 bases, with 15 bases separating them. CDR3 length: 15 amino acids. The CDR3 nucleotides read TGTGCCAGCAGCCCGATATCCCAGAGTAATTCACCCCTCCACTTT. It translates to CASSPISQSNSPLHF.

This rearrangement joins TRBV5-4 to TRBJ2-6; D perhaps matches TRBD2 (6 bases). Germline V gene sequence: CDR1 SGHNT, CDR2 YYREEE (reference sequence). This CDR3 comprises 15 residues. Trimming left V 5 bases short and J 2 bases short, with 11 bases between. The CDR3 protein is CASSISGTGANVLTF. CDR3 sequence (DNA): TGTGCCAGCAGTATTAGCGGCACTGGGGCCAACGTCCTGACTTTC.

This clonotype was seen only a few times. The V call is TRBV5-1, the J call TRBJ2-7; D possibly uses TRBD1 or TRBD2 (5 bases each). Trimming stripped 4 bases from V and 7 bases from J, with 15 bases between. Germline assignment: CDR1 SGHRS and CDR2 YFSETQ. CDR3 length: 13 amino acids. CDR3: CASSDPSGGEQYF. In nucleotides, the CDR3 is TGCGCCAGCAGCGACCCATCTGGGGGAGAGCAGTACTTC.

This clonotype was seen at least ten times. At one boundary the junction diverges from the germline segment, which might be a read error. CDR3 sequence (DNA): TGCGCCAGCAGCTTGGGACGGAACTCCTACGAGCAGTACTTC. Its translation is CASSLGRNSYEQYF. The chain couples TRBV11-2 to TRBJ2-7; tentatively, D is TRBD1 or TRBD2 (5 bases each). The CDR3 loop spans 14 amino acids. Germline assignment: CDR1 SGHAT and CDR2 FQNNGV. Together with reference TRBV11-2 and TRBJ2-7, the CDR3 gives the full variable domain: EAGVAQSPRYKIIEKRQSVAFWCNPISGHATLYWYQQILGQGPKLLIQFQNNGVVDDSQLPKDRFSAERLKGVDSTLKIQPAKLEDSAVYLCASSLGRNSYEQYFGPGTRLTVT.

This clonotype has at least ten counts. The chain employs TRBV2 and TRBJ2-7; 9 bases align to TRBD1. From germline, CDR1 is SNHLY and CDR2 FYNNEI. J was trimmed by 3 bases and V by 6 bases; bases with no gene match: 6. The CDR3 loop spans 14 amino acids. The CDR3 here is CASSPQGQGYEQYF. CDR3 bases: TGTGCCAGCAGCCCTCAGGGACAGGGCTACGAGCAGTACTTC.

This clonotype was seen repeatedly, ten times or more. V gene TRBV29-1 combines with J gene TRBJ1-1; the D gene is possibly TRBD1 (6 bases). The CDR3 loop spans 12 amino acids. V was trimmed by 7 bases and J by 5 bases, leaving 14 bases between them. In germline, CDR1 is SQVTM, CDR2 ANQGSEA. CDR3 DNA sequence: TGCAGCGGGCTCCAGAGGGGGACTGAAGCTTTCTTT. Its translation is CSGLQRGTEAFF.

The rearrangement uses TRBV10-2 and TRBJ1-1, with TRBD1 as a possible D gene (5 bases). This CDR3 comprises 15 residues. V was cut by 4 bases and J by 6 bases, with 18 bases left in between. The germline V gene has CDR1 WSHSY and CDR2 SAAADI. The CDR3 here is CASSAQSSGLAEAFF. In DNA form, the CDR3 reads TGCGCCAGCAGTGCACAGTCTTCGGGGCTAGCTGAAGCTTTCTTT.

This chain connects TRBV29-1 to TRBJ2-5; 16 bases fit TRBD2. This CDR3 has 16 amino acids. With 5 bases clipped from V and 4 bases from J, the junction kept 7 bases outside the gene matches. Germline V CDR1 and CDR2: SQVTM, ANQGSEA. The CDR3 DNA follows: TGCAGCGTTCCCGGGACTAGCGGGAGGGCGGGAGAGACCCAGTACTTC. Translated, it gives CSVPGTSGRAGETQYF.

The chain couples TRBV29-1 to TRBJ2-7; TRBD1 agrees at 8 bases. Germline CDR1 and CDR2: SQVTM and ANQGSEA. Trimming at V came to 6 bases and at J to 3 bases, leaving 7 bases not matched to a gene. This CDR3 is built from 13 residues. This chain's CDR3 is CSVAGGSFYEQYF. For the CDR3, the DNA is TGCAGCGTGGCAGGGGGCTCGTTCTACGAGCAGTACTTC.

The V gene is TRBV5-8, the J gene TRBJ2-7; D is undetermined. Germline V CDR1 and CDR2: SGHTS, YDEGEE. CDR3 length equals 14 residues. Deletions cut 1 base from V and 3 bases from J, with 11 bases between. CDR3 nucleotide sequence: TGTGCCAGCAGCTTGTCGGCGGCCGTCTACGAGCAGTACTTC. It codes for CASSLSAAVYEQYF.

In DNA form, the CDR3 reads TGTGCCAGCAGACTGGAGGGTTGGACAGGGGATCGTGGCTACACCTTC. Protein: CASRLEGWTGDRGYTF. This sequence joins TRBV12-3 or TRBV12-4 and TRBJ1-2, with 9 bases that match TRBD1. This CDR3 comprises 16 residues. The junction had 15 bases not matched to a gene; V was cut back by 6 bases and J by 7 bases.

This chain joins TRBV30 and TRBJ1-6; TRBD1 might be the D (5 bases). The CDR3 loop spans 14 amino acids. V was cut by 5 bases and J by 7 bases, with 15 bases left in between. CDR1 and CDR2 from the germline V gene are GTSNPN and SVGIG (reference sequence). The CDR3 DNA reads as TGTGCCTGGGACCGGGACCGAACAAATTCACCCCTCCACTTT. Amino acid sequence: CAWDRDRTNSPLHF.

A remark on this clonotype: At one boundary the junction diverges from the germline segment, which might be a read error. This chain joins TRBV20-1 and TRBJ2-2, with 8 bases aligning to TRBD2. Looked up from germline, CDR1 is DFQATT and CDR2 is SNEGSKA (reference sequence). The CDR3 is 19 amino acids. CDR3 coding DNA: TGCAGTGCCGTGGCGGTGGCGGGAGGCAAGATAGCGAACACCGGGGAGCTGCTTTTT. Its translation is CSAVAVAGGKIANTGELLF.

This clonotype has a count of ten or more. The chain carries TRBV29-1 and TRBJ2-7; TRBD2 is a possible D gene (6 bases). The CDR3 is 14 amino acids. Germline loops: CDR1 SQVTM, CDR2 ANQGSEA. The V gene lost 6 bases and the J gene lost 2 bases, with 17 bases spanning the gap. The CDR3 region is CSVGPGELPYEQYF. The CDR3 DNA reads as TGCAGCGTCGGACCGGGAGAGCTACCCTACGAGCAGTACTTC.

CDR3 sequence reads: CASSPLDRGSEAFF. DNA of the CDR3: TGTGCCAGCAGTCCCCTAGACAGGGGGTCTGAAGCTTTCTTT. V is TRBV12-3 or TRBV12-4 and J is TRBJ1-1; 9 bases are a match to TRBD1. The V gene end was trimmed by 5 bases and the J gene end by 6 bases; junction bases not matched to a gene: 7. This CDR3 region has 14 residues.

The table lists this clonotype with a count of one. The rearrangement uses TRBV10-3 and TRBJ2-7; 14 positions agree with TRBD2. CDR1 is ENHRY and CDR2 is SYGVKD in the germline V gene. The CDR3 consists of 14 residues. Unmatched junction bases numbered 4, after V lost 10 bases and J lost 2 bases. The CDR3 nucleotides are TGTGCCACCCTGGGACTAGCGGGAGCCTACGAGCAGTACTTC. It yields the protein CATLGLAGAYEQYF.

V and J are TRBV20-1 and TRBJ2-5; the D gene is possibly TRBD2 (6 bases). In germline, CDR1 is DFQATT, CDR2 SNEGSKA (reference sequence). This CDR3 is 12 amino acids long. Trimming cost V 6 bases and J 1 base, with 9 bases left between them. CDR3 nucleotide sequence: TGCAGTGCCGGAGGGATCCAAGAGACCCAGTACTTC. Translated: CSAGGIQETQYF.

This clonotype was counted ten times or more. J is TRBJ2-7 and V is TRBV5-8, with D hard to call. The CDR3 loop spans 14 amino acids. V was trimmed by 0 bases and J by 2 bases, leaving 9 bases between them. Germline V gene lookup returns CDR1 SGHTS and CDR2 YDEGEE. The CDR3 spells CASSLDKPPYEQYF. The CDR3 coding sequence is TGTGCCAGCAGCTTGGACAAACCTCCCTACGAGCAGTACTTC.

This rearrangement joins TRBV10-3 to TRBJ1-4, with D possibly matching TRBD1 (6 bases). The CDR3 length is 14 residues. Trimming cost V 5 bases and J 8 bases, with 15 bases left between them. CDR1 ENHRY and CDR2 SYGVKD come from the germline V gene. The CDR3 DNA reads TGTGCCATCAGTCCACTAGGGGGGGAAGAAAAACTGTTTTTT. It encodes CAISPLGGEEKLFF.

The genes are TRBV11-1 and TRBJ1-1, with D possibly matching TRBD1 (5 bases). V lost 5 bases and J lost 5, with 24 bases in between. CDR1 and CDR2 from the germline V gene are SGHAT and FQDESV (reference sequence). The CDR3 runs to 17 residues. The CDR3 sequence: CASSPRIEVAGRTEAFF. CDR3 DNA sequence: TGTGCCAGCAGCCCTCGGATCGAGGTGGCAGGGCGAACTGAAGCTTTCTTT.

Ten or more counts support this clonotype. The chain's CDR3 is CASSLTGIGELFF. Written as DNA, the CDR3 is TGTGCCAGCAGCTTAACTGGTATCGGGGAGCTGTTTTTT. The gene calls are TRBV7-3 and TRBJ2-2; no definite D call. V lost 0 bases, J lost 7 bases, and 6 bases lay in between. The CDR3 spans 13 residues. Germline CDR1 reads SGHTA; CDR2 reads FQGTGA.

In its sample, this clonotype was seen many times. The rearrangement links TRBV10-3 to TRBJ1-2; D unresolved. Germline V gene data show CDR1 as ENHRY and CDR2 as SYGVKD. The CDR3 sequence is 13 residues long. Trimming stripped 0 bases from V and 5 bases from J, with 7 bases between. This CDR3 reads CAISESTGYGYTF. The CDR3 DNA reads TGTGCCATCAGTGAGTCGACCGGGTATGGCTACACCTTC.

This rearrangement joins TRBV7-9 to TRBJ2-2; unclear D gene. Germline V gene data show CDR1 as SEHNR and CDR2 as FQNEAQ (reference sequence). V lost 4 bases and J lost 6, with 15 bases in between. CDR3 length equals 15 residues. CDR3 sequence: CASSSRPNTAGELFF. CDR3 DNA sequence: TGTGCCAGCAGCTCTAGACCGAACACCGCCGGGGAGCTGTTTTTT.

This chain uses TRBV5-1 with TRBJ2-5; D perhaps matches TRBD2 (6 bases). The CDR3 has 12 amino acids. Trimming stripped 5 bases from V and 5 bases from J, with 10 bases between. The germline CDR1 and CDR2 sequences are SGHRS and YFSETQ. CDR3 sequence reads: CASREGWETQYF. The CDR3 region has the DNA TGCGCCAGCAGGGAGGGATGGGAGACCCAGTACTTC.

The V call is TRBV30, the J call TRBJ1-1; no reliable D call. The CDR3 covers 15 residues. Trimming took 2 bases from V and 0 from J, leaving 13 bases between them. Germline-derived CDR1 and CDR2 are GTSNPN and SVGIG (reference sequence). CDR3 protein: CAWSTWGGMNTEAFF. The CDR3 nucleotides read TGTGCCTGGAGTACGTGGGGAGGCATGAACACTGAAGCTTTCTTT.

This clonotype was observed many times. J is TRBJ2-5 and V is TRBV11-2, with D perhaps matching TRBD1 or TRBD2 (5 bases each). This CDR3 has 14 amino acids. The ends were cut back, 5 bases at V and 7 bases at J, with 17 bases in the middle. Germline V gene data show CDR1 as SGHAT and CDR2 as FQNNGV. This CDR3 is CASSPGTSLGTQYF. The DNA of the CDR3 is TGTGCCAGCAGCCCGGGGACGTCGCTGGGGACCCAGTACTTC.

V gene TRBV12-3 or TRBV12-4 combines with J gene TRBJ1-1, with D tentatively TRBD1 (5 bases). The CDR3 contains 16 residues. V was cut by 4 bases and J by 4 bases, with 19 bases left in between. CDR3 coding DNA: TGTGCCAGCAGTTCCGTCTCCAGGGAGTGGGTCACTGAAGCTTTCTTT. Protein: CASSSVSREWVTEAFF.

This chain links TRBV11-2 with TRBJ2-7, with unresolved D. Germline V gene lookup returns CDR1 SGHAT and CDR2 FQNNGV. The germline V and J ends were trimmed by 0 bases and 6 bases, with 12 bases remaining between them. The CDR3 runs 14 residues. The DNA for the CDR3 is TGTGCCAGCAGCTTAGATCCGTCGAGCAGCGAGCAGTACTTC. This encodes CASSLDPSSSEQYF.